This T cell receptor (beta chain) was sequenced in a study of beta chain features in type 1 diabetes. Reverse transcribing all isolated RNA meant expressed TCRB transcripts were sequenced. TCRdb's table, derived via immunoSEQ multiplex PCR, lists solely in-frame clones and lacks some. The table has a few hundred thousand clones, roughly a fifth seen once. This clone was seen a handful of times. This sequence was found in a woman aged 18-29 years in good health. The sample was naive CD4+ T cells from blood.

CDR3 protein: CASSQGSSGETQYF. CDR3 nucleotides: TGTGCCAGCAGCCAAGGGTCGTCAGGAGAGACCCAGTACTTC. V is TRBV4-2 and J is TRBJ2-5; unclear D gene. Per the germline V gene, CDR1 is LGHNA and CDR2 is YNFKEQ. The CDR3 is made up of 14 amino acids. V was trimmed by 1 base and J by 4 bases, leaving 10 bases between them.